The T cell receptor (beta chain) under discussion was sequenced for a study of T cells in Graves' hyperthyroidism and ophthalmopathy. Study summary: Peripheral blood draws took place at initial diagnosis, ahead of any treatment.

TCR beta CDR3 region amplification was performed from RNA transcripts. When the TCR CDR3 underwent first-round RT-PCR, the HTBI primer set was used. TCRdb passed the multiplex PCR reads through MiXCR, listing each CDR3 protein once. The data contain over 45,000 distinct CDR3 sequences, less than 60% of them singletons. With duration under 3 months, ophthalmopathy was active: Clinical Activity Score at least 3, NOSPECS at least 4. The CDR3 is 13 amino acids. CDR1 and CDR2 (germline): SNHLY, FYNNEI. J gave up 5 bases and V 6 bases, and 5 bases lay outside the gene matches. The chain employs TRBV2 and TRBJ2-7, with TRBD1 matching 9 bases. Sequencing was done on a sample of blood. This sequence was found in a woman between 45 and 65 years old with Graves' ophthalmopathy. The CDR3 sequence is CASSGTGTNEQYF. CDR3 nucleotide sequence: TGTGCCAGCAGCGGGACAGGGACTAACGAGCAGTACTTC. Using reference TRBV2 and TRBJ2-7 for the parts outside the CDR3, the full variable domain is EPEVTQTPSHQVTQMGQEVILRCVPISNHLYFYWYRQILGQKVEFLVSFYNNEISEKSEIFDDQFSVERPDGSNFTLKIRSTKLEDSAMYFCASSGTGTNEQYFGPGTRLTVT.